These 24 T cell receptor beta chains were all obtained from the same sample, sequenced in a study of cytomegalovirus exposure and HLA in healthy donors. Sequencing was performed with immunoSEQ multiplex PCR; in TCRdb, only in-frame clones are kept and a portion is missing. The table has more than 250,000 clones, 80% to 95% seen once. What was sequenced was PBMCs. The receptors were gathered from a woman aged 25 to 45 in good health and CMV-seronegative.

This chain connects TRBV28 to TRBJ1-1, with D hard to call. Trimming stripped 6 bases from V and 4 bases from J, with 12 bases between. Germline CDR1 is MDHEN and CDR2 is SYDVKM. This CDR3 has 13 residues. The CDR3 DNA follows: TGTGCCAGCAGACAGACCGCTAGCACTGAAGCTTTCTTT. This translates into CASRQTASTEAFF.

The V and J genes are TRBV7-8 and TRBJ2-1; 10 positions agree with TRBD2. V shed 5 bases and J 15 bases; nucleotides not matched to a gene: 16. The CDR3 runs to 15 residues. Germline V CDR1 and CDR2: SGHVS, FQNEAQ. The CDR3 protein is CASSPKSGRAARGFF. As DNA, the CDR3 is TGTGCCAGCAGCCCCAAAAGCGGGAGGGCCGCAAGGGGGTTCTTC.

V is TRBV5-4 and J is TRBJ2-1, with TRBD1 matching 9 bases. CDR3 length equals 16 residues. Germline lookup yields CDR1 SGHNT and CDR2 YYREEE (reference sequence). V was pared by 0 bases and J by 7 bases, with 8 bases of the junction left unmatched. The CDR3, as DNA: TGTGCCAGCAGCTTGGTCTCGGGACAGGGATGGAATGAGCAGTTCTTC. Amino acids: CASSLVSGQGWNEQFF.

V is TRBV4-2 and J is TRBJ2-3; no reliable D call. The CDR3 consists of 15 residues. The V gene's germline CDR1 is LGHNA and CDR2 YNFKEQ. V shed 4 bases and J shed 0 bases, with 11 bases lying between them. In nucleotides, the CDR3 is TGTGCCAGCAGCCTATTAGGCGGAAGCACAGATACGCAGTATTTT. This sequence encodes CASSLLGGSTDTQYF.

CDR3 amino acids: CASSLGGSSGSNEQFF. The CDR3 coding sequence is TGCGCCAGCAGCTTGGGGGGTTCTAGCGGGAGCAATGAGCAGTTCTTC. The J gene is TRBJ2-1, the V gene TRBV5-1; TRBD2 matches 10 bases. The germline gives CDR1 SGHRS, CDR2 YFSETQ. The J segment lost 6 bases and the V segment lost 0 bases, leaving 6 bases of the junction unmatched. The CDR3 sequence is 16 residues long.

This chain joins TRBV30 and TRBJ2-1, with 13 bases matching TRBD2. The CDR3 length is 14 residues. J lost 9 bases, V lost 2 bases, and 4 bases had no gene match. The V gene's germline CDR1 is GTSNPN and CDR2 SVGIG (reference sequence). CDR3 coding DNA: TGTGCCTGGAGTCCTGGACTAGCGGGAGCTGAGCAGTTCTTC. Protein: CAWSPGLAGAEQFF.

The chain is built from TRBV25-1 and TRBJ2-7, with TRBD1 matching over 7 bases. V trimming: 8 bases; J trimming: 7 bases; junction bases outside the gene matches: 11. Germline V CDR1 and CDR2: MGHDK, SYGVNS. The CDR3 spans 13 residues. The CDR3 DNA follows: TGTGCCAGCCGGGACAGCCCGGACGGGGAGCAGTACTTC. Encoded protein: CASRDSPDGEQYF.

In regard to this clone: This is likely a read error, given that the CDR3 carries no conserved phenylalanine or tryptophan at its end. No DNA is shown, since the ends of the CDR3 on it are uncertain; the CDR3 is the one TCRdb lists. J is TRBJ1-2 and V is TRBV20-1; the table gives TRBD1 as D, unverified against the DNA. The germline gives CDR1 DFQATT, CDR2 SNEGSKA (reference sequence). The CDR3 region is 10 residues in length, termini included. This chain's CDR3 is CSASHRDHPY.

This chain joins TRBV25-1 and TRBJ2-2; tentatively, D is TRBD2 (5 bases). The CDR3 has 15 amino acids. V shed 8 bases and J shed 3 bases, with 16 bases lying between them. Germline V gives CDR1 MGHDK, CDR2 SYGVNS. The CDR3 loop is CASGAAAGYTGELFF. CDR3 nucleotide sequence: TGTGCCAGCGGTGCGGCTGCGGGTTACACCGGGGAGCTGTTTTTT.

The chain recombines TRBV11-2 with TRBJ2-7; TRBD2 matches at 11 bases. After removal of 1 base from V and 2 bases from J, the junction contained 10 bases not matched to a gene. The CDR3 extends over 18 amino acids. The germline gives CDR1 SGHAT, CDR2 FQNNGV. The CDR3 DNA reads as TGTGCCAGCAGCTTAGGAATGGGTGTAGCGGGAGGGCCCTACGAGCAGTACTTC. It codes for CASSLGMGVAGGPYEQYF.

This clone was found once. The chain uses TRBV7-2 and TRBJ2-1; a possible D gene is TRBD2 (6 bases). The CDR3 is 14 residues long. Germline CDR1 SGHTA, CDR2 FQGNSA. V was pared by 3 bases and J by 6 bases, with 12 bases between. Here the CDR3 reads CASSLPGLGNEQFF. The CDR3 region has the DNA TGTGCCAGCAGCTTGCCGGGACTTGGCAATGAGCAGTTCTTC.

This rearrangement joins TRBV11-2 to TRBJ2-3, with 11 bases that match TRBD2. Germline CDR1 reads SGHAT; CDR2 reads FQNNGV. The CDR3 consists of 15 residues. After removal of 5 bases from V and 5 bases from J, the junction contained 6 bases not matched to a gene. CDR3 loop: CASSVAGGEGDTQYF. The CDR3 region has the DNA TGTGCCAGCAGCGTAGCGGGAGGGGAGGGAGATACGCAGTATTTT.

The chain links TRBV5-1 to TRBJ2-7; TRBD1 aligns across 7 bases. With 4 bases clipped from V and 2 bases from J, the junction kept 6 bases outside the gene matches. Germline V lookup: CDR1 SGHRS, CDR2 YFSETQ. The CDR3 consists of 14 residues. The CDR3 reads CASSPTGDAYEQYF. The CDR3 nucleotides are TGCGCCAGCAGCCCCACAGGGGACGCCTACGAGCAGTACTTC.

This chain links TRBV20-1 with TRBJ2-7; perhaps TRBD1 as D (5 bases). Germline CDR1 is DFQATT and CDR2 is SNEGSKA (reference sequence). CDR3 length equals 11 residues. The V end was cut by 5 bases, the J end by 3 bases, with 8 bases between. CDR3: CSAHDSYEQYF. DNA of the CDR3: TGCAGTGCTCATGACAGCTACGAGCAGTACTTC.

This chain links TRBV4-1 with TRBJ2-7; D is undetermined. Trimming cost V 0 bases and J 4 bases, with 13 bases left between them. The CDR3 has 15 residues. The germline gives CDR1 MGHRA, CDR2 YSYEKL. Here the CDR3 DNA reads TGCGCCAGCAGCCAAGATCGTAAGGCTTCGTACGAGCAGTACTTC. It encodes CASSQDRKASYEQYF.

This clone has a single count. The CDR3 is CASSQESRLAPAANEQFF. As DNA, the CDR3 is TGCGCCAGCAGCCAAGAATCACGATTGGCACCTGCCGCCAATGAGCAGTTCTTC. The chain uses TRBV4-3 and TRBJ2-1; D uncertain. Deletions cut 0 bases from V and 6 bases from J, with 21 bases between. The CDR3 totals 18 residues. Germline CDR1 and CDR2: LGHNA and YSLEER.

This rearrangement joins TRBV28 to TRBJ2-7; D possibly corresponds to TRBD1 (9 bases). Germline V CDR1 and CDR2: MDHEN, SYDVKM. This CDR3 has 21 residues. Trimming stripped 2 bases from V and 1 base from J, with 30 bases between. CDR3 residues: CASSLPENRGPGTRTSYEQYF. The CDR3 coding sequence is TGTGCCAGCAGTTTACCCGAGAACAGGGGGCCAGGGACTAGGACTTCCTACGAGCAGTACTTC.

This clone was seen a single time. The chain is built from TRBV5-6 and TRBJ1-4, with a tentative D call TRBD1 (5 bases). The germline V gene encodes CDR1 SGHDT and CDR2 YYEEEE. V was clipped by 3 bases and J by 8 bases, with 14 bases between them. The CDR3 spans 14 residues. CDR3 loop: CASSSSLRQEKLFF. The CDR3 DNA reads as TGTGCCAGCAGCTCCTCCCTCCGACAGGAAAAACTGTTTTTT.

CDR3 in amino acids: CASSPSSGTGGANEQFF. The DNA for the CDR3 is TGTGCCAGCAGTCCGAGTTCGGGGACAGGGGGGGCGAATGAGCAGTTCTTC. This chain uses TRBV7-2 with TRBJ2-1, with 11 bases matching TRBD1. The junction had 14 bases not matched to a gene; V was cut back by 6 bases and J by 7 bases. The CDR3 runs 17 residues. Germline V gene sequence: CDR1 SGHTA, CDR2 FQGNSA.

The chain links TRBV29-1 to TRBJ1-4; D call uncertain. Trimming left V 2 bases short and J 8 bases short, with 9 bases between. Germline V gene data show CDR1 as SQVTM and CDR2 as ANQGSEA. The CDR3 length is 12 residues. The CDR3 DNA sequence: TGCAGCGTTGAACTGAGCACCGAAAAACTGTTTTTT. This codes for CSVELSTEKLFF.

The chain is built from TRBV28 and TRBJ2-3, with no clear D. Germline lookup yields CDR1 MDHEN and CDR2 SYDVKM. The CDR3 runs 13 residues. The V end lost 4 bases, the J end lost 6 bases, and 11 bases lay between the germline ends. The CDR3 nucleotides are TGTGCCAGCAGTTCACCCCCCGTGGATACGCAGTATTTT. Translated, it gives CASSSPPVDTQYF.

This chain uses TRBV19 with TRBJ2-1; D is ambiguous. Between the trimmed V and J ends, which lost 3 bases and 4 bases, there was a span of 10 bases. Germline-derived CDR1 and CDR2 are LNHDA and SQIVND (reference sequence). The CDR3 covers 14 residues. DNA of the CDR3: TGTGCCAGTAGTATCCCCTTGAGGTACAATGAGCAGTTCTTC. Translating it yields CASSIPLRYNEQFF.

The rearrangement uses TRBV19 and TRBJ1-2; D gene unclear. The germline CDR1 and CDR2 sequences are LNHDA and SQIVND (reference sequence). This CDR3 contains 14 residues. The ends were cut back, 5 bases at V and 4 bases at J, with 14 bases in the middle. CDR3 protein: CASSSLTAIYGYTF. The CDR3 region has the DNA TGTGCCAGTAGTTCATTGACCGCGATCTATGGCTACACCTTC. Combining the CDR3 with reference TRBV19 and TRBJ1-2 gives the whole variable domain DGGITQSPKYLFRKEGQNVTLSCEQNLNHDAMYWYRQDPGQGLRLIYYSQIVNDFQKGDIAEGYSVSREKKESFPLTVTSAQKNPTAFYLCASSSLTAIYGYTFGSGTRLTVV.

This rearrangement joins TRBV4-3 to TRBJ2-7; 9 bases align to TRBD1. V shed 0 bases, J shed 1 base, and the junction held 1 base outside the gene matches. The CDR3 spans 15 residues. CDR1 and CDR2 from the germline V gene are LGHNA and YSLEER. The CDR3 coding sequence is TGCGCCAGCAGCCAAGATGGGACAGGGTCCTACGAGCAGTACTTC. This encodes CASSQDGTGSYEQYF.